The T cell receptor (beta chain) described here comes from a study of technical replicates of blood from a handful of donors. This CDR3 comprises 15 residues. V was clipped by 3 bases and J by 10 bases; unmatched bases: 10. Germline CDR1 and CDR2: SGHNT and YYREEE (reference sequence). Method: immunoSEQ multiplex PCR; TCRdb's copy keeps in-frame clones and lacks some. The sample lists about 70,000 clones, 80% to 95% occurring once. The sample was PBMCs. The J gene is TRBJ2-1, the V gene TRBV5-4; 10 nucleotides match TRBD2. This receptor was identified in a human donor in good health. Some clones in this sample may be carry-over from other donors' samples. The CDR3 region is CASSYLAGVPGEQFF. CDR3 sequence (DNA): TGTGCCAGCAGCTATCTAGCGGGAGTCCCCGGGGAGCAGTTCTTC.